Included here is one T cell receptor beta chain sequence, with context. The antigen is unknown. The data were obtained in a study of CD8 T cells in Susac syndrome. Across the study: When their blood was taken, patients with Susac syndrome were therapy-naive, taking corticosteroids, or taking intravenous immunoglobulin alone. Study-wide results and limits: Clonal expansion of Susac CD8+ cells peaked in TEMRA cells, and it also peaked in active patients.

Patients with Susac syndrome showed fulfilment of recently defined diagnostic criteria for definite or probable disease. Random hexamers were used to reverse transcribe an amount of about 0.45 to 1 ug RNA. One entry per CDR3 protein, called by TCRdb with MiXCR from the immunoSEQ multiplex PCR reads. This sample carries about 53,000 distinct CDR3 sequences, 85% to 95% of them seen once, and the ten largest clones take 0.75%. The TCR originated in a human donor with Susac syndrome. Sequenced: CD8+ T cells from PBMCs.

The CDR3 protein is CSARDALRGGSYEQYF. The CDR3 DNA reads TGCAGTGCTAGAGATGCCCTACGGGGGGGGTCCTACGAGCAGTACTTC. The genes are TRBV20-1 and TRBJ2-7, with 8 bases that match TRBD2. Germline CDR1 and CDR2: DFQATT and SNEGSKA (reference sequence). This CDR3 is 16 amino acids long. The V segment lost 0 bases and the J segment 1 base; nucleotides outside the gene matches: 8.